Listed here are 5 T cell receptor beta chains from one sample, sequenced in a study of cytomegalovirus exposure and HLA in healthy donors. Amplification used 60 Vbeta primers and 13 Jbeta primers. Only in-frame clones appear in the TCRdb table, and some are missing; sequencing was by immunoSEQ multiplex PCR. The sample holds fewer than 100,000 clones, around 8% seen once. The specimen was PBMCs. All receptors come from a man between 50 and 59 years old in good health and CMV-seronegative.

This clone was seen only a few times. This chain connects TRBV29-1 to TRBJ2-6, with D perhaps matching TRBD1 (5 bases). Germline CDR1 SQVTM, CDR2 ANQGSEA. Trimming removed 5 bases from V and 2 bases from J, with 10 bases in between. The CDR3 is 14 amino acids. The CDR3 loop is CSVLGPAGANVLTF. CDR3 DNA sequence: TGCAGCGTTTTGGGGCCTGCTGGGGCCAACGTCCTGACTTTC.

This rearrangement joins TRBV5-4 to TRBJ1-3; 8 bases match TRBD1. The germline V gene encodes CDR1 SGHNT and CDR2 YYREEE (reference sequence). The CDR3 runs to 14 residues. The V gene end was trimmed by 0 bases and the J gene end by 5 bases; junction bases not matched to a gene: 1. The CDR3 loop is CASSLGQGRNTIYF. The DNA for the CDR3 is TGTGCCAGCAGCTTGGGACAGGGGAGAAACACCATATATTTT.

This clone was seen more than once but under ten times. This chain uses TRBV19 with TRBJ1-5, with D possibly being TRBD1 (5 bases). The CDR3 consists of 15 residues. Germline V gives CDR1 LNHDA, CDR2 SQIVND (reference sequence). Trimming stripped 8 bases from V and 5 bases from J, with 19 bases between. The CDR3 reads CASSTPRQTDQPQHF. DNA for the CDR3: TGTGCCAGTTCCACTCCTCGACAGACAGATCAGCCCCAGCATTTT.

The rearrangement joins TRBV11-3 to TRBJ2-3; 13 nucleotides match TRBD2. The CDR3 runs to 16 residues. Germline trimming cut 5 bases from V and 7 bases from J; bases unmatched to any gene: 9. Germline CDR1 SGHNT, CDR2 YENEEA. Here the CDR3 reads CASSNGGTSGAHTQYF. CDR3 coding DNA: TGTGCCAGCAGCAACGGGGGGACTAGCGGGGCGCATACGCAGTATTTT.

The gene calls are TRBV11-2 and TRBJ2-2, with 8 bases aligning to TRBD2. This CDR3 contains 15 residues. The junction had 8 bases not matched to a gene; V was cut back by 5 bases and J by 6 bases. Germline loops: CDR1 SGHAT, CDR2 FQNNGV. CDR3 in amino acids: CASSHGGAHAGELFF. In DNA form, the CDR3 reads TGTGCCAGCAGCCACGGGGGGGCCCACGCCGGGGAGCTGTTTTTT.